The clone carrying this TCR beta chain was picked up a small number of times. Its target is not known. The entry originates in a study of blood T cells in healthy people across ages. Together with a sample-barcoded 5' primer, a J-beta primer mix was included in a second PCR lasting about 6 to 11 cycles. Sequencing of every sample gave 2.5 million or more CDR3-containing paired-end reads. TCRdb reprocessed the 5' RACE reads with MiXCR, giving one entry per CDR3 protein. This table has around 1.5 million distinct CDR3 sequences, roughly a third appearing once. Study-level findings and limits: Naive T cell percentage showed a strong correlation with TCR beta diversity. The long-lived group displayed more naive CD4+ cells, plus higher diversity, than the aged donors did.

Sample: blood. This receptor was taken from a woman aged 30 to 39 in good health.

The CDR3 loop is CASSLLSGSAYEQYF. The CDR3 DNA follows: TGCGCCAGCAGCTTGCTCAGCGGGAGTGCCTACGAGCAGTACTTC. The rearrangement links TRBV5-1 to TRBJ2-7; 8 bases agree with TRBD2. Per the germline V gene, CDR1 is SGHRS and CDR2 is YFSETQ. The CDR3 consists of 15 residues. The junction had 5 bases not matched to a gene; V was cut back by 1 base and J by 2 bases.